Each of the 12 T cell receptor beta chains below was sequenced from the same sample in a study of T cell responses to AZD1222 COVID-19 vaccine. Sequencing used immunoSEQ multiplex PCR; TCRdb keeps in-frame clones, though not all of them. The sample lists 110,000 to 150,000 clones; approximately 93% were seen once. This sample comprised peripheral blood, obtained after recovery from COVID-19. The receptors were gathered from an adult who had recovered from COVID-19.

This rearrangement joins TRBV9 to TRBJ2-1, with 9 bases fitting TRBD2. The germline V gene has CDR1 SGDLS and CDR2 YYNGEE. V dropped 0 bases and J dropped 6; count of bases not matched to a gene: 10. This CDR3 is 17 amino acids long. CDR3 residues: CASSVVPSGIRANEQFF. Written as DNA, the CDR3 is TGTGCCAGCAGCGTAGTTCCTAGCGGGATTCGAGCCAATGAGCAGTTCTTC.

V is TRBV5-6 and J is TRBJ2-3; TRBD2 matches at 13 bases. J lost 2 bases, V lost 4 bases, and 10 bases had no gene match. There are 18 residues in the CDR3. CDR1 is SGHDT and CDR2 is YYEEEE in the germline V gene. The CDR3 sequence is CASSPGGGTSGITDTQYF. The CDR3 DNA is TGTGCCAGCAGCCCAGGCGGGGGGACTAGCGGGATCACAGATACGCAGTATTTT. Full variable domain (outside the CDR3, taken from reference TRBV5-6 and TRBJ2-3): DAGVTQSPTHLIKTRGQQVTLRCSPKSGHDTVSWYQQALGQGPQFIFQYYEEEERQRGNFPDRFSGHQFPNYSSELNVNALLLGDSALYLCASSPGGGTSGITDTQYFGPGTRLTVL.

This rearrangement joins TRBV15 to TRBJ1-3; 7 nucleotides agree with TRBD1. Germline V gene sequence: CDR1 LNHNV, CDR2 YYDKDF (reference sequence). This CDR3 has 15 amino acids. V dropped 2 bases and J dropped 2; count of bases not matched to a gene: 3. The CDR3 here is CATSRPGGAGNTIYF. As DNA, the CDR3 is TGTGCCACCAGCAGACCAGGGGGAGCTGGAAACACCATATATTTT.

The CDR3 nucleotides are TGTGCCAGCAGCTTGACAGGGAAGGGGTTCTCTGGAAACACCATATATTTT. Residues: CASSLTGKGFSGNTIYF. The chain recombines TRBV7-6 with TRBJ1-3; 7 nucleotides align to TRBD1. V was pared by 3 bases and J by 0 bases, with 8 bases of the junction left unmatched. In germline, CDR1 is SGHVS, CDR2 FNYEAQ. The CDR3 has 17 amino acids.

This clone was counted only a few times. The chain links TRBV29-1 to TRBJ2-7; TRBD1 agrees at 8 bases. The ends lost 4 bases at V and 0 bases at J; junction bases unmatched: 17. The CDR3 sequence is 18 residues long. Per germline, CDR1 SQVTM and CDR2 ANQGSEA. CDR3 protein: CSVGLHRTGQVSSYEQYF. For the CDR3, the DNA is TGCAGCGTTGGGCTCCACCGGACGGGACAGGTGAGCTCCTACGAGCAGTACTTC.

The genes are TRBV4-1 and TRBJ1-2; D remains unclear. The ends were cut back, 0 bases at V and 4 bases at J, with 6 bases in the middle. Germline V CDR1 and CDR2: MGHRA, YSYEKL. This CDR3 is built from 13 residues. This CDR3 is CASSQDTAYGYTF. DNA of the CDR3: TGCGCCAGCAGCCAAGATACCGCCTATGGCTACACCTTC.

This chain uses TRBV5-4 with TRBJ2-1; D might be TRBD2 (7 bases). V was shortened by 5 bases and J by 5 bases, with 20 bases between the two germline ends. Germline loops: CDR1 SGHNT, CDR2 YYREEE (reference sequence). This CDR3 has 16 residues. The CDR3 protein is CASSKHGRGAHNEQFF. CDR3 DNA sequence: TGTGCCAGCAGTAAGCATGGCCGGGGGGCTCACAATGAGCAGTTCTTC.

The rearrangement joins TRBV3-1 (or the pseudogene TRBV3-2) to TRBJ2-7; 11 bases agree with TRBD1. The CDR3 runs to 15 residues. V shed 2 bases, J shed 7 bases, and the junction held 7 bases outside the gene matches. CDR1 is LGHDT and CDR2 is YNNKEL in the germline V gene (reference sequence). The CDR3 region has the DNA TGTGCCAGCAGCCAACATGGACAGGGGGCGCAAGAGCAGTACTTC. Amino acids: CASSQHGQGAQEQYF.

This chain joins TRBV5-6 and TRBJ2-7, with 9 bases fitting TRBD2. CDR3 length: 16 amino acids. Per the germline V gene, CDR1 is SGHDT and CDR2 is YYEEEE. J lost 6 bases, V lost 1 base, and 11 bases had no gene match. The CDR3 region has the DNA TGTGCCAGCAGCTTGCTTAGCGGGAGAGGTATCTCCGAGCAGTACTTC. Its protein is CASSLLSGRGISEQYF. Looking up the rest from reference TRBV5-6 and TRBJ2-7 gives the full variable domain: DAGVTQSPTHLIKTRGQQVTLRCSPKSGHDTVSWYQQALGQGPQFIFQYYEEEERQRGNFPDRFSGHQFPNYSSELNVNALLLGDSALYLCASSLLSGRGISEQYFGPGTRLTVT.

This clone was seen just once. The rearrangement links TRBV5-1 to TRBJ1-2, with 8 bases aligning to TRBD1. The CDR3 is 17 residues long. Germline CDR1 and CDR2: SGHRS and YFSETQ. Trimming took 4 bases from V and 8 from J; bases not matched to a gene: 19. The CDR3 sequence: CASSLPQAGTGSDGYTF. The CDR3 nucleotides are TGCGCCAGCAGCCTCCCTCAGGCCGGGACAGGATCGGACGGCTACACCTTC.

CDR3 region: CASSPFGDYNEQFF. The CDR3 nucleotides are TGTGCCAGCTCACCATTTGGAGACTACAATGAGCAGTTCTTC. The rearrangement uses TRBV18 and TRBJ2-1; D gene uncertain. Per germline, CDR1 KGHSH and CDR2 LQKENI. Trimming took off 2 bases at V and 3 bases at J, with 8 bases between the two ends. This CDR3 has 14 amino acids.

The genes are TRBV27 and TRBJ2-7; 9 nucleotides align to TRBD1. CDR3 size: 16 residues. Germline values: CDR1 MNHEY, CDR2 SMNVEV (reference sequence). V gave up 2 bases and J gave up 1 base; unmatched junction bases: 6. The CDR3 region is CASSLRRQGESYEQYF. The CDR3 DNA reads TGTGCCAGCAGTTTACGACGACAGGGGGAGTCCTACGAGCAGTACTTC.